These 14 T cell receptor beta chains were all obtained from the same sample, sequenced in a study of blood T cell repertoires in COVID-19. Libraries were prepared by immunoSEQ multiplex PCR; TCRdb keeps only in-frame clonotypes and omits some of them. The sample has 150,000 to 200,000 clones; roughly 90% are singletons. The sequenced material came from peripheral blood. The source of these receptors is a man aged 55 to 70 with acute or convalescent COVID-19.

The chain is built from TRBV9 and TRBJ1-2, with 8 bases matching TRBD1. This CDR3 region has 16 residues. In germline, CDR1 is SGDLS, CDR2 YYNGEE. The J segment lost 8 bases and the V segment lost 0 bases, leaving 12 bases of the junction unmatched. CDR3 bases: TGTGCCAGCAGCGTAGAGGTAGCAGGGGGCAGGGGCGGCTACACCTTC. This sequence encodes CASSVEVAGGRGGYTF.

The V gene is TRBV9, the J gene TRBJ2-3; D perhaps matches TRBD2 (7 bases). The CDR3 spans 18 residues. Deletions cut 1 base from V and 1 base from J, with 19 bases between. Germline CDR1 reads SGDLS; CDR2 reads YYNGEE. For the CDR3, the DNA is TGTGCCAGCAGCGTAATCGAGGGGGGGGCCTTGGGCACAGATACGCAGTATTTT. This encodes CASSVIEGGALGTDTQYF.

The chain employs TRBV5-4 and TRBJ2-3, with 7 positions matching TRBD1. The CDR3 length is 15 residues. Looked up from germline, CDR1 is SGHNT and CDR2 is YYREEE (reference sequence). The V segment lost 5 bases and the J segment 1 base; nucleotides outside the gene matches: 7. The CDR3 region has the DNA TGTGCCAGCAGAACAACAGGGGCTCGCACAGATACGCAGTATTTT. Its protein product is CASRTTGARTDTQYF.

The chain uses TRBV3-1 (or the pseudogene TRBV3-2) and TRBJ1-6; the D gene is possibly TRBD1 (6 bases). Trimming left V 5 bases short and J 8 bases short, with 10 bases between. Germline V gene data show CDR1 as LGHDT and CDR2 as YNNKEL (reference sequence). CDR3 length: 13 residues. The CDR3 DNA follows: TGTGCCAGCAGCTGGGCAGGGGATTCACCCCTCCACTTT. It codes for CASSWAGDSPLHF.

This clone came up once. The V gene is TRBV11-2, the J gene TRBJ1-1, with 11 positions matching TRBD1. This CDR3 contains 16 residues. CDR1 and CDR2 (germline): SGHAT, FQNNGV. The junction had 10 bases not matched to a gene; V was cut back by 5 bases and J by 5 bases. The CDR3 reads CASSTRDRGKVTEAFF. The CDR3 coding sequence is TGTGCCAGCAGCACTCGGGACAGGGGGAAGGTAACTGAAGCTTTCTTT.

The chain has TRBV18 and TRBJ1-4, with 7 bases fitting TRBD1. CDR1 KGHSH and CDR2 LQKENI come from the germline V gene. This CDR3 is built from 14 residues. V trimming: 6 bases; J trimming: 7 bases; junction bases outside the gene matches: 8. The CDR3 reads CASSSGTDVEKLFF. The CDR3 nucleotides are TGTGCCAGCTCGTCCGGGACAGACGTTGAAAAACTGTTTTTT.

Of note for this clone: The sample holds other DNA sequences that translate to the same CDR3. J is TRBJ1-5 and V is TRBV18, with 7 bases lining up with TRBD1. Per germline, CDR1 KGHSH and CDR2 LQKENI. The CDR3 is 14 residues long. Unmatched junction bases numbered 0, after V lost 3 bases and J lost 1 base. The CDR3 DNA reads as TGTGCCAGCTCACCGGGACAGAGCAATCAGCCCCAGCATTTT. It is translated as CASSPGQSNQPQHF. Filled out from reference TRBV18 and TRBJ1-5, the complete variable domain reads NAGVMQNPRHLVRRRGQEARLRCSPMKGHSHVYWYRQLPEEGLKFMVYLQKENIIDESGMPKERFSAEFPKEGPSILRIQQVVRGDSAAYFCASSPGQSNQPQHFGDGTRLSIL.

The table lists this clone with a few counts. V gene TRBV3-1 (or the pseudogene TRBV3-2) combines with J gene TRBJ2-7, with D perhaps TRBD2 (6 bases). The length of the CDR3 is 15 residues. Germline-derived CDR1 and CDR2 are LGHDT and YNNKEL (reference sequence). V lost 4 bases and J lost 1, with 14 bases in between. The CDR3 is CASSPPRGGSYEQYF. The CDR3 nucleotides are TGTGCCAGCAGCCCTCCCCGTGGGGGGTCCTACGAGCAGTACTTC.

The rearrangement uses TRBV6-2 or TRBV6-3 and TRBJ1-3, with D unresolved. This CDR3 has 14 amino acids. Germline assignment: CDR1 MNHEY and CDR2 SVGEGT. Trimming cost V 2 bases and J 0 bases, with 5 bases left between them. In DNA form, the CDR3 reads TGTGCCAGCAGTTACGGCGGCTCTGGAAACACCATATATTTT. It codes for CASSYGGSGNTIYF.

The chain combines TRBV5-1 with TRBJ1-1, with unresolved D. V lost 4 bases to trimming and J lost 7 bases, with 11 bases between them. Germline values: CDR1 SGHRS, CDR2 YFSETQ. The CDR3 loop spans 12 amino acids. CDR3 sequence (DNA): TGCGCCAGCAGCGACCCGGGGATTGAAGCTTTCTTT. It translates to CASSDPGIEAFF.

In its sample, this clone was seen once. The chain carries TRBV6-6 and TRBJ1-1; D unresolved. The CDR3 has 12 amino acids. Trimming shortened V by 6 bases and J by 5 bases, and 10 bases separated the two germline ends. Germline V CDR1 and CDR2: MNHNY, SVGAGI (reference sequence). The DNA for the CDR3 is TGTGCCAGCAGCTATAGGAGGACTGAAGCTTTCTTT. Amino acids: CASSYRRTEAFF.

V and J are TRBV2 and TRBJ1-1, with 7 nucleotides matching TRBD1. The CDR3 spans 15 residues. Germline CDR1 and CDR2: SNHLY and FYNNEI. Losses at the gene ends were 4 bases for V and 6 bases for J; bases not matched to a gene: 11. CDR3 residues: CASSGQGRGGSEAFF. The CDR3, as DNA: TGTGCCAGCAGTGGACAGGGTAGGGGCGGTTCTGAAGCTTTCTTT.

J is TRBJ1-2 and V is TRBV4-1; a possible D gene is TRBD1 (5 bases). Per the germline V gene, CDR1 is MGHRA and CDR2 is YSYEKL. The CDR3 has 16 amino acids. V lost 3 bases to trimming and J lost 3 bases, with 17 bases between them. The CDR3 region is CASSQGGGGFYYGYTF. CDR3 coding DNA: TGCGCCAGCAGCCAGGGCGGGGGGGGATTTTACTATGGCTACACCTTC.

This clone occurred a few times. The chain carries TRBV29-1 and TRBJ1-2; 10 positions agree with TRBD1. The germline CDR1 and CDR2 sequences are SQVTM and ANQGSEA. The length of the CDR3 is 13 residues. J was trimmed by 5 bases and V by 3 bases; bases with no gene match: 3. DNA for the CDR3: TGCAGCGTTGAGAGGGACAGGGGATATGGCTACACCTTC. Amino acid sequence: CSVERDRGYGYTF.